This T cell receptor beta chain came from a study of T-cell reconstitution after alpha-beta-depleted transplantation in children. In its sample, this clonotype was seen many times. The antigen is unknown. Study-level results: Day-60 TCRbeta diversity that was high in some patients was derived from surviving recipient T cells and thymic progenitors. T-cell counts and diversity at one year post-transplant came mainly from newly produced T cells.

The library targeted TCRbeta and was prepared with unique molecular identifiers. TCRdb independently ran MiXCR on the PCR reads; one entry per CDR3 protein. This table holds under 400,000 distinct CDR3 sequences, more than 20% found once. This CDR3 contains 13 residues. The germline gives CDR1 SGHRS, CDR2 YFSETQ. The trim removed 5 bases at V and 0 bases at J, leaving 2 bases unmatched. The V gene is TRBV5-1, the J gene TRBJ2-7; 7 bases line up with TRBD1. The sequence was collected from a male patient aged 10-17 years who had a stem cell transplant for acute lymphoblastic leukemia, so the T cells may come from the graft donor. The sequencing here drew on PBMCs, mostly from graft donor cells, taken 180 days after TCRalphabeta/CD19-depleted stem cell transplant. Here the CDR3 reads CASSTGDSYEQYF. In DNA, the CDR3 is TGCGCCAGCAGTACAGGGGACTCCTACGAGCAGTACTTC.